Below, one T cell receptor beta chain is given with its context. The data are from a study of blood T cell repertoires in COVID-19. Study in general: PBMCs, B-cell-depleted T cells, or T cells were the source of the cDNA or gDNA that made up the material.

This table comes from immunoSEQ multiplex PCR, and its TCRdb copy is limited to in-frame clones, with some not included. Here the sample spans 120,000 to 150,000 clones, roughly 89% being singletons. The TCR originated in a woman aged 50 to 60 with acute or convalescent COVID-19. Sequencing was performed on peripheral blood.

The CDR3 loop is CASSRTVNYGYTF. The CDR3 nucleotides read TGTGCCAGTAGCCGGACAGTTAACTATGGCTACACCTTC. The chain couples TRBV19 to TRBJ1-2, with D maybe TRBD1 (6 bases). Trimming left V 6 bases short and J 1 base short, with 9 bases between. The CDR3 is 13 residues long. The germline V gene has CDR1 LNHDA and CDR2 SQIVND (reference sequence).